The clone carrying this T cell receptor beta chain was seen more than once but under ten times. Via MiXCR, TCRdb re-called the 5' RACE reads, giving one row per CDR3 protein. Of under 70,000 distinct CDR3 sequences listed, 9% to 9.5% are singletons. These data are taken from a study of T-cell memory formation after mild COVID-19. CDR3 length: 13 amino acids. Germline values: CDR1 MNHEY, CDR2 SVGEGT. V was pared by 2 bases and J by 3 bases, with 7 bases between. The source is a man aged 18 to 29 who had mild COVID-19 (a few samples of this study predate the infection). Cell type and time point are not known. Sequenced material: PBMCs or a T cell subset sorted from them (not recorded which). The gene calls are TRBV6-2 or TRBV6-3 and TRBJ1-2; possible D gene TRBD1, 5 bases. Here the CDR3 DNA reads TGTGCCAGCAGTTACGACAGCTACTATGGCTACACCTTC. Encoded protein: CASSYDSYYGYTF.